This TCR beta chain appears in the sequencing data of a study of graft-versus-host responses after intestinal transplantation. Study in general: Tacrolimus and steroids were given for around 3 years to all recipients after anti-thymocyte globulin induction.

Regarding the study as a whole: Recipient-marrow GvH clones were detected, some having first appeared in ileum or blood. Early declines in HvG clones that occurred post-transplant were associated with peak circulating GvH clone levels.

As regards this clone: Its antigen is as yet unknown.

Here immunoSEQ multiplex PCR was the method, and the copy in TCRdb shows in-frame clones only, minus some. The table includes more than 20,000 clones, 80% to 90% detected once. The sequence was collected from a human patient who received an intestinal transplant, so some T cells may come from the graft donor. This specimen consisted of PBMCs, obtained roughly ten weeks after intestinal transplantation.

CDR3 residues: CASSLDTAFSGNTIYF. As DNA, the CDR3 is TGCGCCAGCAGCTTGGACACAGCCTTCTCTGGAAACACCATATATTTT. The V call is TRBV5-1, the J call TRBJ1-3; D not resolved. Trimming pared 0 bases from V and 0 bases from J, leaving 10 bases between. The CDR3 is 16 amino acids. The germline CDR1 and CDR2 sequences are SGHRS and YFSETQ. The entire variable domain, with the rest obtained from reference TRBV5-1 and TRBJ1-3, is as follows: KAGVTQTPRYLIKTRGQQVTLSCSPISGHRSVSWYQQTPGQGLQFLFEYFSETQRNKGNFPGRFSGRQFSNSRSEMNVSTLELGDSALYLCASSLDTAFSGNTIYFGEGSWLTVV.